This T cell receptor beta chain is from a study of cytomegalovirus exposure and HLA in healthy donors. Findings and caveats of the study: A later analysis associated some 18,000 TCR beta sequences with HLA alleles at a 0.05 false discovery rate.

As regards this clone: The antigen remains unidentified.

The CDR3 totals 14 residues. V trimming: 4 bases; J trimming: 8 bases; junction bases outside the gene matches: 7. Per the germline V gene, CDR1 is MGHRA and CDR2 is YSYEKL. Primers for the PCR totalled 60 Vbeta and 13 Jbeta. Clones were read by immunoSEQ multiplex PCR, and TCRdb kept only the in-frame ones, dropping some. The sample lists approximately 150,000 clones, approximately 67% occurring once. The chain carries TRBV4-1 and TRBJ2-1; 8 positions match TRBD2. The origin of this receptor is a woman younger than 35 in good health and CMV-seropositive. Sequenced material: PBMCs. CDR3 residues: CASSPTSEGYEQFF. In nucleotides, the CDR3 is TGCGCCAGCAGCCCGACTAGCGAAGGGTATGAGCAGTTCTTC.